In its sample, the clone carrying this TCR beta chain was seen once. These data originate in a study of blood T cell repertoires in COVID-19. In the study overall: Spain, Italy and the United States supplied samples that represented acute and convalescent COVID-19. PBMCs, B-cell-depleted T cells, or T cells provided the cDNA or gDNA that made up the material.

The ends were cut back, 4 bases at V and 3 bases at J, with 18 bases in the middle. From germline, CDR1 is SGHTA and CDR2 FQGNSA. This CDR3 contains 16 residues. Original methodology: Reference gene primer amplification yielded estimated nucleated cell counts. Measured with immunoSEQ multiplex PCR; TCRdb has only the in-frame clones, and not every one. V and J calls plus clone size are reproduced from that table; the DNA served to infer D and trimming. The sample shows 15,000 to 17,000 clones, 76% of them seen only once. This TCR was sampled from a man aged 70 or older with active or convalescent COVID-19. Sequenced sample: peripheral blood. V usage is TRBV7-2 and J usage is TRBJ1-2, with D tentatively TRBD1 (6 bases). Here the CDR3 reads CASSSRAGARDYGYTF. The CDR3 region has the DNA TGTGCCAGCAGCTCTCGCGCGGGGGCGCGGGACTATGGCTACACCTTC.